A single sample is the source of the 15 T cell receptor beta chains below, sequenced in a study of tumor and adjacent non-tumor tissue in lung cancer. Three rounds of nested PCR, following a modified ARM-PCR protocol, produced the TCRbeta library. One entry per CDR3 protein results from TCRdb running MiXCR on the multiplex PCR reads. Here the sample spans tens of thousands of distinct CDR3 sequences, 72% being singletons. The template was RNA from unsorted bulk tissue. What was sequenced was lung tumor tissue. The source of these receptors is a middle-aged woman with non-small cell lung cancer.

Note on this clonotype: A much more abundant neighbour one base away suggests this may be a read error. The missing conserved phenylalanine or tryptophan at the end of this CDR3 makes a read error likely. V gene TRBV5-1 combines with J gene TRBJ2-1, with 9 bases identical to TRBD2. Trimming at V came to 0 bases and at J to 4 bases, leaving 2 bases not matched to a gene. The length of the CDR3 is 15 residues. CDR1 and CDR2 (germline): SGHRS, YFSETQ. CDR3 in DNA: TGCGCCAGCAGCTTGGCCAGCGGGGGGTACAATGAGCAGTTCCTC. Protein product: CASSLASGGYNEQFL.

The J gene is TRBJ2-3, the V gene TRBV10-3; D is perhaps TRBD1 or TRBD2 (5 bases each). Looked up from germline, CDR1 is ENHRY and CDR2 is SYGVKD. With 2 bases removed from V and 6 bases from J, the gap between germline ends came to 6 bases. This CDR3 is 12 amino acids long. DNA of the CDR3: TGTGCCATCAGTGAGGAGGGGGATACGCAGTATTTT. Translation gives CAISEEGDTQYF.

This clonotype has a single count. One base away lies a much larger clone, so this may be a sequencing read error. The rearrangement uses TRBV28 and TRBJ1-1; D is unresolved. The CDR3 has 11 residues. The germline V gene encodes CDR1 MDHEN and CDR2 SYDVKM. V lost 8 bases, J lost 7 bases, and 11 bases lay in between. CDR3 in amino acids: CASGSSGEAFF. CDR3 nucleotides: TGTGCCAGCGGTTCGAGCGGTGAAGCTTTCTTT. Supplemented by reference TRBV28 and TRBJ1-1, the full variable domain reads DVKVTQSSRYLVKRTGEKVFLECVQDMDHENMFWYRQDPGLGLRLIYFSYDVKMKEKGDIPEGYSVSREKKERFSLILESASTNQTSMYLCASGSSGEAFFGQGTRLTVV.

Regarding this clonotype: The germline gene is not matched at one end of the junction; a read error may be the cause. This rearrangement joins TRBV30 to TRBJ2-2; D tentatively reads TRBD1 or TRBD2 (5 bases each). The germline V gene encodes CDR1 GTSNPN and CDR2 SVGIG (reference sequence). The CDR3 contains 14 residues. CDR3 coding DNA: TGTGTCTGGAGTGTACATAGACAGTCCGGGGAGCTATTTTTT. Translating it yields CVWSVHRQSGELFF.

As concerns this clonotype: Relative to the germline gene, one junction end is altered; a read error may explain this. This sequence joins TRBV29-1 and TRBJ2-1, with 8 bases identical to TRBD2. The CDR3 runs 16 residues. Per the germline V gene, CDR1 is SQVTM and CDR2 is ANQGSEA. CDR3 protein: CSVAGPGGLYSNKQFF. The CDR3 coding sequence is TGCAGTGTTGCTGGGCCGGGAGGGCTGTACAGCAATAAGCAGTTCTTC.

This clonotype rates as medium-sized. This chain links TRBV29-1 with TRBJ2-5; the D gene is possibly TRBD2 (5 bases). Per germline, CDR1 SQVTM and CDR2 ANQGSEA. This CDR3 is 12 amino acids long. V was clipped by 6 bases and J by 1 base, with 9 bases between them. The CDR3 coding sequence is TGCAGCGTGGGAGTAGTCCAAGAGACCCAGTACTTC. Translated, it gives CSVGVVQETQYF. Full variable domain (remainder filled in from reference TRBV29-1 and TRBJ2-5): SAVISQKPSRDICQRGTSLTIQCQVDSQVTMMFWYRQQPGQSLTLIATANQGSEATYESGFVIDKFPISRPNLTFSTLTVSNMSPEDSSIYLCSVGVVQETQYFGPGTRLLVL.

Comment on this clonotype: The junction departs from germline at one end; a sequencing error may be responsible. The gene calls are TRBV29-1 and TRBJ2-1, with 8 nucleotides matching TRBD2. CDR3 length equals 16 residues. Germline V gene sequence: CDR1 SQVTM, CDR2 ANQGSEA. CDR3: CCVEAPKRESYSELFF. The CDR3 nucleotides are TGCTGCGTTGAAGCCCCCAAGCGGGAGTCCTACAGTGAGCTGTTCTTC.

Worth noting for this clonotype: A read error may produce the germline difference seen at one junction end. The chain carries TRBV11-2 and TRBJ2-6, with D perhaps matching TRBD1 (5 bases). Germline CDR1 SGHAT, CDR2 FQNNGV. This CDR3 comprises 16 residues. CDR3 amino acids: CDSSWSDPSGANVMTF. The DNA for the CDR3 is TGTGACAGCAGCTGGTCAGACCCCTCTGGGGCCAACGTCATGACTTTC.

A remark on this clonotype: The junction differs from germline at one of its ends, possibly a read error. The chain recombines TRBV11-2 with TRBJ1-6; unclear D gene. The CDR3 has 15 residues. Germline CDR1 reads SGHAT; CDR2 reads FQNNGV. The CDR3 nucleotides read TGTGCCAGAAGTTTAGCCTCGGGGAATAATTCACTCCTCCACTTT. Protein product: CARSLASGNNSLLHF.

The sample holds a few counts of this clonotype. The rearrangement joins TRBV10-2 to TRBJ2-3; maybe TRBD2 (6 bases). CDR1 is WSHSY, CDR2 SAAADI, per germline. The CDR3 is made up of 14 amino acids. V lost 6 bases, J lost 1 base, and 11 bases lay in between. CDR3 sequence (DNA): TGCGCCAGCAGGGAGGGTAGCGGCACAGATACGCAGTATTTT. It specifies CASREGSGTDTQYF.

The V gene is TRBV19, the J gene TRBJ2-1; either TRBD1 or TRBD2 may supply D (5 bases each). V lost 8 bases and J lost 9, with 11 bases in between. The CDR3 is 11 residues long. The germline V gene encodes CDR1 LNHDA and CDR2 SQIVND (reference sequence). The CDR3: CASQTRGEQFF. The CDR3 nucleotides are TGTGCCAGTCAGACGAGGGGTGAGCAGTTCTTC.

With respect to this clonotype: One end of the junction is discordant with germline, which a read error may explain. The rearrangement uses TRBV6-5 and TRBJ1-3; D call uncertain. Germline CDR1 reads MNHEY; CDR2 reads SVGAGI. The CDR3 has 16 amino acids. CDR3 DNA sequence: TGTGCCGGCAGTCTGTGGAGGGCCTTCTCTGGAAACACCATATATTTT. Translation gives CAGSLWRAFSGNTIYF.

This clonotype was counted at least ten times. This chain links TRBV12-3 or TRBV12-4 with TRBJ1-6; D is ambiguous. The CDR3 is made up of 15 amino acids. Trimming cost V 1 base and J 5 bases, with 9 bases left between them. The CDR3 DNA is TGTGCCAGCAGTTTAGGGGAATTAGATAATTCACCCCTCCACTTT. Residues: CASSLGELDNSPLHF.

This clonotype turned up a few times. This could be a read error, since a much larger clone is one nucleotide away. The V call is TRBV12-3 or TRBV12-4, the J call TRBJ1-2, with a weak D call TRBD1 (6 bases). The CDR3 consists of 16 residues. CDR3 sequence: CASSLTRQARHYGYAF. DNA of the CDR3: TGTGCCAGCAGTCTCACAAGACAGGCCCGCCATTATGGCTACGCCTTC.

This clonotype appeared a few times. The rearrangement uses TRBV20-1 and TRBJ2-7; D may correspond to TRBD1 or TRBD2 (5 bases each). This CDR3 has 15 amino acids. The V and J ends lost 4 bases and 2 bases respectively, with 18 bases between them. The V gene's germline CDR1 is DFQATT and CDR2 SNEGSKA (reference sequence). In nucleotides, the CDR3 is TGCAGTGCTACGAATCCGGGACGGAAAACCTACGAGCAGTACTTC. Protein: CSATNPGRKTYEQYF.